This TCR beta chain was documented in a study of control samples from healthy donors and cancer patients. The CDR3 is made up of 11 amino acids. Germline V gene lookup returns CDR1 GTSNPN and CDR2 SVGIG (reference sequence). V lost 4 bases and J lost 3, with 4 bases in between. TCRdb's table, derived via immunoSEQ multiplex PCR, lists solely in-frame clones and lacks some. Among about 140,000 clones listed, roughly 92% were seen once. The V call is TRBV30, the J call TRBJ2-1, with D unresolved. Specimen: blood. The clonotype originates from a man aged 30 to 45 in good health. As DNA, the CDR3 is TGTGCCTGGACTATCTACAATGAGCAGTTCTTC. Amino acids: CAWTIYNEQFF.